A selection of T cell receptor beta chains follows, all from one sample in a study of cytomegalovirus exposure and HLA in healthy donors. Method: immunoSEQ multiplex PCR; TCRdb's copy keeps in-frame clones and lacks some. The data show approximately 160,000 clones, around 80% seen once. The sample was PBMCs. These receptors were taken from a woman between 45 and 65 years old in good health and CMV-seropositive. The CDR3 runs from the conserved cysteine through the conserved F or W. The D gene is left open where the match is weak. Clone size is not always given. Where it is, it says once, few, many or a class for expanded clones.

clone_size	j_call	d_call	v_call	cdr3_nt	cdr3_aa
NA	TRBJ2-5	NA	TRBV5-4	TGTGCCAGCAGCTGGGTCGGGGGGCCACAAGAGACCCAGTACTTC	CASSWVGGPQETQYF
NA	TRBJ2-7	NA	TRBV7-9	TGTGCCAGCAGCTCGGGGCAGGGGAGCTCCTACGAGCAGTACTTC	CASSSGQGSSYEQYF
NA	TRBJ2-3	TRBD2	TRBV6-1	TGTGCCAGCAGTGGGCGGGGGGGTAAAGATACGCAGTATTTT	CASSGRGGKDTQYF
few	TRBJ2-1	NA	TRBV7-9	TGTGCCAGCAGCTTTGAGGACAGCTCCTTTAAGGGCAATGAGCAGTTCTTC	CASSFEDSSFKGNEQFF
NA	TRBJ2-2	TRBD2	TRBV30	TGTGCCTGGACCCACGGGGGGGCCGGCGGGGAGCTGTTTTTT	CAWTHGGAGGELFF
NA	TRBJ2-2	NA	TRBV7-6	TGTGCCAGCAGCTTAGAGGGGGGGGACACCGGGGAGCTGTTTTTT	CASSLEGGDTGELFF
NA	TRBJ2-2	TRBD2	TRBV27	TGTGCCAGCAGTTTTGTTATCGTCAGCGGGGGGGTAGGCGCCGGGGAGCTGTTTTTT	CASSFVIVSGGVGAGELFF
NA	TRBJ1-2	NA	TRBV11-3	TGTGCCAGCAACACTCTCCGGGATGAAATTCGGGGCTACACCTTC	CASNTLRDEIRGYTF
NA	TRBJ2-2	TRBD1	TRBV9	TGTGCCAGCAGCGTAGTAGGACAGGGCCCCGGGGAGCTGTTTTTT	CASSVVGQGPGELFF
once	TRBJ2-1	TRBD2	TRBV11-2	TGTGCCAGCAGCCCCGGACTAGCGGGGGGGAATGAGCAGTTCTTC	CASSPGLAGGNEQFF
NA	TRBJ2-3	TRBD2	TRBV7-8	TGTGCCAGCAGCTTAGCGAGAGCGGGGGGAAGCACAGATACGCAGTATTTT	CASSLARAGGSTDTQYF
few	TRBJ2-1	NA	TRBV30	TGTGCCTGGAGACCAGGGCGGTACTCCTACAATGAGCAGTTCTTC	CAWRPGRYSYNEQFF
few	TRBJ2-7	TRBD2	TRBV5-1	TGCGCCAGCAGCTTGGGACTAGCGGACGAGCAGTACTTC	CASSLGLADEQYF
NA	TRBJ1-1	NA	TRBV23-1	TGCGCCAGCAGGGCCCCGGGGTGTCAAATGAACACTGAAGCTTTCTTT	CASRAPGCQMNTEAFF
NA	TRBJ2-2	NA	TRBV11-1	TGTGCCAGCAGCTTAGGGAGCGGGAACACCGGGGAGCTGTTTTTT	CASSLGSGNTGELFF
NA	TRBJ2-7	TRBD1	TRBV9	TGTGCCAGCAGCGTAGGGCCCGCGGGACAGGGGACCTACGAGCAGTACTTC	CASSVGPAGQGTYEQYF
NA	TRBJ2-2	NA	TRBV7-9	TGTGCCAGCAGCCGGACAAACACCGGGGAGCTGTTTTTT	CASSRTNTGELFF
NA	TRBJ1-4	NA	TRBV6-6	TGTGCCAGCAGTCTCCTAGGTATTGGTAATGAAAAACTGTTTTTT	CASSLLGIGNEKLFF
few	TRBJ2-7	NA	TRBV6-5	TGTGCCAGCAGTTACTCTAGGAGCTCCTACGAGCAGTACTTC	CASSYSRSSYEQYF
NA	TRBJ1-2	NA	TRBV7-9	TGTGCCAGCAGCTTAGAACAGAACTATGGCTACACCTTC	CASSLEQNYGYTF
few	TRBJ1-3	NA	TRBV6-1	TGTGCCAGCAGTGAATCCCTCTTTCTGGGGGGAGCTGGAAACACCATATATTTT	CASSESLFLGGAGNTIYF
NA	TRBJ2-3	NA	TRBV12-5	TGTGCTAGTGCGCAAGTTACTAGCACAGATACGCAGTATTTT	CASAQVTSTDTQYF
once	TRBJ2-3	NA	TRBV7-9	TGTGCCAGCAGCCCTACCGGTGCCGGGACAGATACGCAGTATTTT	CASSPTGAGTDTQYF
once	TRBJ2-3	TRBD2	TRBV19	TGTGCCAGTAGTAGAAGCGGGGGTAGCACAGATACGCAGTATTTT	CASSRSGGSTDTQYF
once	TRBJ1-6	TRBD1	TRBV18	TGTGCCAGCTCACCACAGGGGGCTAATTCACCCCTCCACTTT	CASSPQGANSPLHF